This entry lists 12 T cell receptor beta chains sequenced from one sample in a study of early stage breast cancer tumors. Repertoires were generated with immunoSEQ multiplex PCR, while TCRdb's copy carries only in-frame clones and drops some. The profile shows around 41,000 clones, over 60% of them singletons. The material sequenced was blood. Receptors were obtained from a person in their fifties with breast cancer.

This clone was observed a few times. The chain combines TRBV7-2 with TRBJ2-7; 10 positions agree with TRBD2. The V segment lost 6 bases and the J segment 2 bases; nucleotides outside the gene matches: 4. Germline V gene data show CDR1 as SGHTA and CDR2 as FQGNSA. This CDR3 has 14 residues. DNA for the CDR3: TGTGCCAGCAGTCCTAGCGGGGGTCCCTACGAGCAGTACGTC. Translation: CASSPSGGPYEQYV.

This chain connects TRBV5-4 to TRBJ1-2; D gene uncertain. The CDR3 covers 14 residues. Germline V gives CDR1 SGHNT, CDR2 YYREEE (reference sequence). With 4 bases removed from V and 8 bases from J, the gap between germline ends came to 18 bases. The DNA of the CDR3 is TGTGCCAGCAGCGGTCGGGGAGGATCGTTGGGCTACACCTTC. It is translated as CASSGRGGSLGYTF.

This clone appeared a few times. The chain links TRBV5-1 to TRBJ2-2; unclear D gene. Germline V gene lookup returns CDR1 SGHRS and CDR2 YFSETQ. The V end lost 1 base, the J end lost 1 base, and 11 bases lay between the germline ends. There are 16 residues in the CDR3. The DNA of the CDR3 is TGCGCCAGCAGCTTGATTAACTTAGAGAACACCGGGGAGCTGTTTTTT. Its protein is CASSLINLENTGELFF.

The chain recombines TRBV9 with TRBJ2-5; tentative D call: TRBD1 (6 bases). Germline CDR1 is SGDLS and CDR2 is YYNGEE. This CDR3 has 15 residues. V was trimmed by 3 bases and J by 4 bases, leaving 16 bases between them. CDR3 loop: CASSATQGFSETQYF. The DNA of the CDR3 is TGTGCCAGCAGCGCCACACAGGGATTCTCAGAGACCCAGTACTTC.

The chain uses TRBV19 and TRBJ2-7, with a tentative D call TRBD1 (6 bases). The length of the CDR3 is 15 residues. Germline CDR1 LNHDA, CDR2 SQIVND (reference sequence). V was trimmed by 3 bases and J by 1 base, leaving 13 bases between them. The CDR3 region is CASSIATGRSYEQYF. Here the CDR3 DNA reads TGTGCCAGTAGTATTGCAACAGGGCGGTCCTACGAGCAGTACTTC.

In this sample, this clone turned up once. This rearrangement joins TRBV5-1 to TRBJ2-1; D perhaps matches TRBD1 (5 bases). The CDR3 is made up of 15 amino acids. V lost 1 base, J lost 8 bases, and 16 bases lay in between. Germline CDR1 reads SGHRS; CDR2 reads YFSETQ. The CDR3 loop is CASSLFLAIGDEQFF. For the CDR3, the DNA is TGCGCCAGCAGCTTGTTCCTCGCAATAGGGGATGAGCAGTTCTTC.

CDR3 coding DNA: TGTGCCAGCAGTTCCCTACCACGGGAGGGGGAGACCCAGTACTTC. This translates into CASSSLPREGETQYF. The rearrangement joins TRBV6-6 to TRBJ2-5; 8 bases align to TRBD2. The germline CDR1 and CDR2 sequences are MNHNY and SVGAGI (reference sequence). The ends lost 4 bases at V and 5 bases at J; junction bases unmatched: 9. This CDR3 comprises 15 residues.

The rearrangement uses TRBV19 and TRBJ2-4, with D unresolved. Trimming cost V 4 bases and J 0 bases, with 13 bases left between them. This CDR3 region has 16 residues. Germline lookup yields CDR1 LNHDA and CDR2 SQIVND (reference sequence). The CDR3 bases are TGTGCCAGTAGTACTGCGGCAGCGCTAGCCAAAAACATTCAGTACTTC. The encoded protein is CASSTAAALAKNIQYF. Filled out from reference TRBV19 and TRBJ2-4, the complete variable domain reads DGGITQSPKYLFRKEGQNVTLSCEQNLNHDAMYWYRQDPGQGLRLIYYSQIVNDFQKGDIAEGYSVSREKKESFPLTVTSAQKNPTAFYLCASSTAAALAKNIQYFGAGTRLSVL.

This clone appeared a few times. This chain links TRBV5-6 with TRBJ2-7, with 9 bases that match TRBD1. Trimming took 0 bases from V and 5 from J; bases not matched to a gene: 9. The CDR3 sequence is 16 residues long. Germline V CDR1 and CDR2: SGHDT, YYEEEE. The chain's CDR3 is CASSLADRGGVHEQYF. The CDR3, as DNA: TGTGCCAGCAGCTTGGCGGACAGGGGAGGGGTACACGAGCAGTACTTC.

The V and J genes are TRBV18 and TRBJ1-1; 8 nucleotides agree with TRBD1. Germline values: CDR1 KGHSH, CDR2 LQKENI. V was pared by 5 bases and J by 4 bases, with 6 bases of the junction left unmatched. This CDR3 contains 14 residues. The CDR3 sequence is CASSEGQGGTEAFF. CDR3 DNA: TGTGCCAGCTCAGAAGGACAGGGTGGCACTGAAGCTTTCTTT.

Details on this clone: The germline gene is not matched at one end of the junction; a read error may be the cause. The genes are TRBV7-7 and TRBJ2-2; TRBD2 matches at 16 bases. This CDR3 contains 21 residues. Germline V gene data show CDR1 as SSHAT and CDR2 as FNYEAQ (reference sequence). CDR3 sequence: CASSLVPPGTSGRADAGELFF. Here the CDR3 DNA reads TGTGCTAGCAGCTTAGTCCCTCCCGGGACTAGCGGGAGGGCCGATGCCGGGGAGCTGTTTTTT.

The chain is built from TRBV5-5 and TRBJ2-7; 7 nucleotides match TRBD2. CDR3 length equals 13 residues. V was pared by 0 bases and J by 7 bases, with 4 bases of the junction left unmatched. Germline V gene data show CDR1 as SGHKS and CDR2 as YYEKEE (reference sequence). The CDR3 DNA reads as TGTGCCAGCAGCTTGGGGGCGGGGGTTGAGCAGTACTTC. It codes for CASSLGAGVEQYF.